These T cell receptor beta chains were read from a single sample in a study of blood T cell repertoires in COVID-19. Sequencing used immunoSEQ multiplex PCR; TCRdb keeps in-frame clones, though not all of them. The table shows about 190,000 clones, with less than 85% occurring only once. Material for sequencing was peripheral blood. Receptors originate from a man in his forties or fifties who had recovered from COVID-19. Both conserved end residues are part of each CDR3. D genes are given only for firm matches. Rows may omit the clone size; those that give it use once, few, many or a size class.

j_call v_call d_call clone_size cdr3_aa cdr3_nt
TRBJ1-2 TRBV19 TRBD1 . CASLLGTANYGYTF TGTGCCAGTCTTCTCGGGACAGCTAACTATGGCTACACCTTC
TRBJ1-3 TRBV27 . . CASSLWAGNTIYF TGTGCCAGCAGTTTATGGGCGGGAAACACCATATATTTT
TRBJ1-4 TRBV6-5 . . CASTTGGDLPRKLFF TGTGCCAGCACAACGGGGGGGGACCTGCCTAGGAAACTGTTTTTT
TRBJ2-7 TRBV5-6 . . CASSGRRRRSYEQYF TGTGCCAGCAGCGGAAGACGGAGACGCTCCTACGAGCAGTACTTC
TRBJ2-1 TRBV12-1 . . CASSSARYEGTSGYNEQFF TGTGCCAGCAGCTCGGCTCGCTATGAAGGGACTAGCGGATACAATGAGCAGTTCTTC
TRBJ2-7 TRBV5-4 . once CASSLVGISYEQYF TGTGCCAGCAGCTTGGTGGGCATATCCTACGAGCAGTACTTC
TRBJ1-4 TRBV25-1 . . CASSEYGRSNEKLFF TGTGCCAGCAGTGAATACGGGAGAAGTAATGAAAAACTGTTTTTT
TRBJ2-1 TRBV7-9 . . CASSLAGPSYNEQFF TGTGCCAGCAGCTTAGCGGGGCCCTCATACAATGAGCAGTTCTTC
TRBJ2-7 TRBV29-1 TRBD1 . CSVGQGGYEQYF TGCAGCGTTGGACAGGGTGGGTACGAGCAGTACTTC
TRBJ1-4 TRBV11-2 . . CASSSLGLLNEKLFF TGTGCCAGCAGCTCCCTGGGACTTCTTAATGAAAAACTGTTTTTT
TRBJ1-5 TRBV27 . few CASSPAGGLNQPQHF TGTGCCAGCAGCCCAGCGGGGGGGCTCAATCAGCCCCAGCATTTT
TRBJ2-7 TRBV7-2 . . CASSASGKVYEQYF TGTGCCAGCAGCGCAAGCGGCAAAGTCTACGAGCAGTACTTC
TRBJ1-2 TRBV30 . . CACLQGEGYGYTF TGTGCCTGCCTACAGGGCGAGGGCTATGGCTACACCTTC
TRBJ2-2 TRBV14 TRBD2 few CASSSPGLAGGTGELFF TGTGCCAGCAGCTCGCCCGGACTAGCGGGAGGGACCGGGGAGCTGTTTTTT
TRBJ2-7 TRBV5-1 . . CASSLTAGGGVTYEQYF TGCGCCAGCAGCCTTACGGCGGGCGGGGGCGTAACCTACGAGCAGTACTTC
TRBJ2-3 TRBV27 TRBD2 . CASSLFGGRAIDTQYF TGTGCCAGCAGTTTATTTGGCGGGAGGGCCATAGATACGCAGTATTTT
TRBJ1-3 TRBV7-9 . once CASSLPGLGNTIYF TGTGCCAGCAGCTTACCAGGGCTTGGAAACACCATATATTTT
TRBJ2-2 TRBV7-8 TRBD2 . CASSLTRLAGGSGELFF TGTGCCAGCAGCTTAACCCGGCTAGCGGGAGGTTCCGGGGAGCTGTTTTTT
TRBJ2-7 TRBV6-6 TRBD2 . CASSYFAGGPYEQYF TGTGCCAGCAGTTACTTTGCGGGAGGGCCGTACGAGCAGTACTTC
TRBJ2-7 TRBV10-2 TRBD1 . CASGGTGGAGEQYF TGCGCCAGCGGGGGGACAGGGGGCGCAGGGGAGCAGTACTTC
TRBJ2-1 TRBV6-5 TRBD1 . CASSYSWTGLNNEQFF TGTGCCAGCAGTTACTCTTGGACAGGGTTGAACAATGAGCAGTTCTTC
TRBJ2-2 TRBV2 . once CASSESGLGELFF TGTGCCAGCAGTGAATCGGGACTCGGGGAGCTGTTTTTT
TRBJ2-7 TRBV11-2 . . CASSLGANEQYF TGTGCCAGCAGCTTGGGGGCCAACGAGCAGTACTTC
TRBJ1-1 TRBV5-1 . few CASSPDMDSYTEAFF TGCGCCAGCAGCCCTGATATGGACAGTTACACTGAAGCTTTCTTT
TRBJ1-1 TRBV19 TRBD1 . CASSIGTGSTEAFF TGTGCCAGTAGTATAGGGACAGGGTCCACTGAAGCTTTCTTT
TRBJ1-1 TRBV6-4 . many CASSEGANTEAFF TGTGCCAGCAGTGAGGGGGCGAACACTGAAGCTTTCTTT
TRBJ1-5 TRBV11-2 . . CASSRTGTGPGGNQPQHF TGTGCCAGCAGCAGAACGGGCACAGGGCCAGGGGGCAATCAGCCCCAGCATTTT
TRBJ2-2 TRBV9 . . CASSVVPFANTGELFF TGTGCCAGCAGCGTAGTCCCGTTCGCGAACACCGGGGAGCTGTTTTTT
TRBJ2-2 TRBV6-5 . . CASSLVRNTGELFF TGTGCCAGCAGTTTAGTGAGAAACACCGGGGAGCTGTTTTTT
TRBJ2-7 TRBV11-3 . once CASSAIAGAVGYEQYF TGTGCCAGCAGCGCCATTGCGGGGGCTGTTGGCTACGAGCAGTACTTC
TRBJ2-3 TRBV19 TRBD2 . CASRGGLRTDTQYF TGTGCCAGCCGGGGGGGGTTGCGCACAGATACGCAGTATTTT
TRBJ2-2 TRBV10-3 . . CAISGARGNTGELFF TGTGCCATCAGTGGGGCTAGGGGGAACACCGGGGAGCTGTTTTTT
TRBJ2-7 TRBV28 . . CASSTGSYEQYF TGTGCCAGCAGTACAGGGTCCTACGAGCAGTACTTC
TRBJ2-1 TRBV20-1 TRBD1 . CSAHRGDEQFF TGCAGTGCTCACAGGGGAGATGAGCAGTTCTTC